This TCR beta chain was captured in a study of blood T cell repertoires in COVID-19 (TCRdb year 2020). For the wider study: Collaborator samples came from the United States, Italy and Spain and covered acute and convalescent phases of COVID-19. The prospective study material was composed of cDNA or gDNA derived from T cells, B-cell-depleted T cells, or PBMCs. Subjects who had been exposed to COVID-19, were actively infected with it, or had recovered from it provided the deeply sampled blood TCRbeta repertoires that made up the dataset. The repertoires were released in a freely available public database intended as a resource for research on the immune response to SARS-CoV-2. The samples were drawn from two sources: the first 160 participants of the ongoing ImmuneRACE study, and approximately 1,300 subjects contributed by 6 global collaborators. Sample metadata almost always included a de-identified subject ID, COVID-19 status, age in years and sex. Where available, HLA class I and class II types were obtained from metadata supplied by the sample provider rather than from assay-based typing.

TCRbeta CDR3 regions were amplified from genomic DNA using the immunoSEQ Assay, a bias-controlled multiplex PCR. Per the authors' processing: Within the assay, amplification of reference gene primers was used to estimate how many nucleated cells each sample contained. To quantify the absolute abundance of each unique TCRbeta CDR3 rearrangement, sequence reads were collapsed and filtered. For each sample, productive Simpson clonality was calculated as the square root of Simpson's diversity index across productive rearrangements. TCRdb took this table from immuneACCESS and kept in-frame rearrangements with V and J called. Such tables lack part of the clones; where checked against another copy, unresolved V genes explain under half of the gap, and the rest is unexplained. For V, J and clone size, that table is used; D and trimming come from the DNA. The sample has over 200,000 clones on record, roughly 90% of them singletons. The top ten clonotypes cover 3% to 4% of the sample.

Participants in the prospective study were enrolled through a virtual design, were aged roughly 18 to 100 years, and lived in 24 United States geographic areas. To assign participants to cohorts, the prospective study relied on clinical history that participants themselves reported in a screening survey and a study questionnaire. Each participant in the prospective study had whole blood, serum and a nasopharyngeal or oropharyngeal swab collected by mobile phlebotomists. Prospective study participants could optionally give additional blood draws and questionnaires over an approximately 2-month period. Before DNA extraction, blood samples from the prospective study were shipped at room temperature or frozen. What the work shows at the level of the full study, not this receptor alone: The amount of clinical and demographic metadata varied by source and participant and was provided uncurated.

Concerning this clone itself: The antigen it binds to is not known. Base qualities were left out, and no much larger clone turns up one base away.

The germline V gene (reference sequence) specifies MNHNY as CDR1 and SVGAGI as CDR2. Reading from cysteine to phenylalanine, the CDR3 counts 15 amino acids. Only the CDR3 DNA stays, 45 bases, in frame from base 1. Deletion took 6 bases off V and 0 bases off J, with a span of 15 bases between the germline ends. The sequence came from a woman aged 25 to 39 with acute COVID-19. This receptor chain uses TRBV6-6 and TRBJ2-7; a tentative D match to TRBD1 spans 5 bases. The sample taken for sequencing was PBMCs or T cells enriched from blood (not recorded which). The base sequence is TGTGCCAGCAGCCCGTACAGGACCTCCTCCTACGAGCAGTACTTC. It specifies CASSPYRTSSYEQYF.